This T cell receptor beta chain was retrieved from a study of blood T cell repertoires in COVID-19. Study summary: Acute and convalescent COVID-19 samples came from the United States, Italy and Spain. PBMCs, B-cell-depleted T cells, or T cells were the source of the cDNA or gDNA that made up the material.

Per germline, CDR1 LGHDT and CDR2 YNNKEL (reference sequence). The CDR3 spans 16 residues. The V end was cut by 4 bases, the J end by 4 bases, with 19 bases between. Participants spanned ages about 18 to 95 years and resided in roughly 22 US areas. Which cohort a participant joined came from the clinical history participants gave. The protocol was immunoSEQ multiplex PCR, while the TCRdb copy is restricted to in-frame clones and leaves out a portion. The profile shows 350,000 or so clones, more than 85% of them singletons. The chain joins TRBV3-1 (or the pseudogene TRBV3-2) to TRBJ2-5; the D gene is possibly TRBD2 (5 bases). Sequencing used PBMCs or T cells enriched from blood (not recorded which). The sequence came from a woman in her twenties or thirties who had recovered from COVID-19. CDR3 nucleotide sequence: TGTGCCAGCAGCCGAGCCCCAACGGCGGGTGGAGAGACCCAGTACTTC. Protein sequence: CASSRAPTAGGETQYF.